This record concerns one T cell receptor beta chain sequence. Its antigen remains undetermined. The record has no base qualities; no much larger clone is one base away. The data were taken from a study of blood T cell repertoires in COVID-19 (dated by TCRdb to the early 2020s). Background on the whole study: Samples from collaborators originated in the United States, Italy and Spain and spanned both the acute and convalescent phases of COVID-19. The prospective study material was composed of cDNA or gDNA derived from T cells, B-cell-depleted T cells, or PBMCs. The dataset comprised deeply sampled blood TCRbeta repertoires from subjects exposed to, actively infected with, or recovered from COVID-19. The repertoires were released in a freely available public database intended as a resource for research on the immune response to SARS-CoV-2. Samples came from the ongoing ImmuneRACE study (first 160 participants) plus 1,254 subjects from 6 global collaborators. Nearly every sample came with metadata listing a de-identified subject ID, COVID-19 status, age in years and sex. HLA class I and class II types, where available, came from metadata supplied by the sample provider rather than from assay-based typing. General conclusions and limits of the study: The amount of clinical and demographic metadata varied by source and participant and was provided uncurated.

TCRbeta CDR3 regions were amplified from genomic DNA by means of the immunoSEQ Assay, a bias-controlled multiplex PCR. The published analysis was carried out like this. The number of nucleated cells in each sample was estimated from the amplification of reference gene primers within the assay. Sequence reads were collapsed and filtered to measure the absolute abundance of every unique TCRbeta CDR3 rearrangement. For each sample, productive Simpson clonality was calculated by taking the square root of Simpson's diversity index across productive rearrangements. In its TCRdb copy, this immuneACCESS table keeps in-frame sequences only and misses some clones. Where compared with another copy, unresolved V genes explain less than half of these, and the others have no known cause. Clonal size and the V and J genes are those of that table, whereas D and trimming came from the DNA. The sample table records some 210,000 clones; around four fifths of these occur just once. More than 4.5% of the sample rests with the top ten.

The CDR3 holds 16 amino acids from the cysteine to the phenylalanine. The sequence is cut down to CDR3 DNA, 48 bases in frame from base 1. V sheds 0 bases and J sheds 1 base, leaving 12 bases between their ends. CDR1 and CDR2 are drawn from the germline V gene: MNHEY, SVGAGI. Each collaborating institution followed its own protocols to collect whole blood in K2EDTA tubes. For TCRbeta analysis, collaborators shipped samples as frozen whole blood, isolated PBMCs, or DNA extracted from either of those sample types. The clonotype originates from an older woman with active or convalescent COVID-19. Rearrangement joined TRBV6-5 to TRBJ1-1; the D gene is possibly TRBD1, with 5 bases matching. The specimen sequenced was peripheral blood. The CDR3 corresponds to CASSYSKRGGNTEAFF. The DNA reads TGTGCCAGCAGTTACTCTAAAAGGGGTGGGAACACTGAAGCTTTCTTT.